This T cell receptor (beta chain) emerged from a study of T cells in Graves' hyperthyroidism and ophthalmopathy. For the study at large: Before treatment of any kind, peripheral blood was taken at initial diagnosis.

The study excluded patients with uncontrolled infection, other autoimmune disease, pregnancy or lactation. Study conclusions and caveats: Most clonotypes expanded in thyroid above 0.001 were likewise present in blood.

This clonotype was seen more than once but under ten times. As yet, its antigen is unknown. What was amplified from RNA transcripts were TCR beta CDR3 regions. First-round RT-PCR of the TCR CDR3 relied on the HTBI primer set. TCRdb independently ran MiXCR on the multiplex PCR reads; one entry per CDR3 protein. The repertoire holds about 590,000 distinct CDR3 sequences, with 12% to 15% as singletons. The V gene's germline CDR1 is KGHSH and CDR2 LQKENI. Losses at the gene ends were 2 bases for V and 1 base for J; bases not matched to a gene: 3. This CDR3 has 15 residues. J is TRBJ2-5 and V is TRBV18, with 8 bases fitting TRBD2. The sequence was collected from a woman under 30 with Graves' ophthalmopathy. Source material: blood. CDR3 sequence (DNA): TGTGCCAGCTCACCATCGGGGGGGGCCCAAGAGACCCAGTACTTC. This codes for CASSPSGGAQETQYF. The variable domain in full, with the rest retrieved from reference TRBV18 and TRBJ2-5, is NAGVMQNPRHLVRRRGQEARLRCSPMKGHSHVYWYRQLPEEGLKFMVYLQKENIIDESGMPKERFSAEFPKEGPSILRIQQVVRGDSAAYFCASSPSGGAQETQYFGPGTRLLVL.